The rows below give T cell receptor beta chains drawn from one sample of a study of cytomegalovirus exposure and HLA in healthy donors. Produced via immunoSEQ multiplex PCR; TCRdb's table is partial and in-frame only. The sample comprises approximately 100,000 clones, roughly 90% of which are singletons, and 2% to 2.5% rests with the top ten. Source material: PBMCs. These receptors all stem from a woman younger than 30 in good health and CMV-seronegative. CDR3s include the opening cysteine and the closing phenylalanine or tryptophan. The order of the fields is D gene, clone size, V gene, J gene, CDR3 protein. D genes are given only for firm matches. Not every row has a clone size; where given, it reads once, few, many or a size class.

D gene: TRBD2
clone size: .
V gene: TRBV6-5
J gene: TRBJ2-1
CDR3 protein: CASSFGTRMGEQFF

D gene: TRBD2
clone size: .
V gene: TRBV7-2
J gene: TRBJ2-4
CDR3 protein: CASSLDSGRARNIQYF

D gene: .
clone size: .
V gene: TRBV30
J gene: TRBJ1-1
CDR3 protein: CAWSVKPEAFF

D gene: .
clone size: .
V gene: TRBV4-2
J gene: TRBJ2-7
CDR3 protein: CASSQGSPRFSLYEQYF

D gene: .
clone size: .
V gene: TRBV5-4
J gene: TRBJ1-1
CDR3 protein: CASSLRGLAVEAFF

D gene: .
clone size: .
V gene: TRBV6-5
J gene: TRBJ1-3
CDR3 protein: CASSSFSGNTIYF

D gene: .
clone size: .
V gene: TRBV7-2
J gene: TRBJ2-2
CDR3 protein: CASSLDRVAGELFF

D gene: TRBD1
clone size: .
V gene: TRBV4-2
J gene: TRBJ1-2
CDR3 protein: CASSQAGQGGGYTF

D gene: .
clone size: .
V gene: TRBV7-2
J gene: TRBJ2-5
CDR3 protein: CASSQGLGGETQYF

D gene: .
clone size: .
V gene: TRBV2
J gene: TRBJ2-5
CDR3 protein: CASSVGGETQYF

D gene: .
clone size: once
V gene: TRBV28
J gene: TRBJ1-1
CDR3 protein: CASISRPTEAFF

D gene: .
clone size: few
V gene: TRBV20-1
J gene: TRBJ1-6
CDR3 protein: CSARTGRALHF

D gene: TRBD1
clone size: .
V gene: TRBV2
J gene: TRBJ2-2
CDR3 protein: CASSDDRAYTGELFF

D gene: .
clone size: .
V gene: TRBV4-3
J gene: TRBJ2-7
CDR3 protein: CASSQDFGQSREQYF

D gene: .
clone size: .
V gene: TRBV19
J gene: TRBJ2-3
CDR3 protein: CASRPGHHRDTQYF

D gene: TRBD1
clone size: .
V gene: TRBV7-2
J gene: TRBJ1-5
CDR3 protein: CASSRSTGANQPQHF

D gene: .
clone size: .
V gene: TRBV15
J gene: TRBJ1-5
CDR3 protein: CATSRDLIPNQPQHF

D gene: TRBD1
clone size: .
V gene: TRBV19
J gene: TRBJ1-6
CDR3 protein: CASTTGGYNSPLHF

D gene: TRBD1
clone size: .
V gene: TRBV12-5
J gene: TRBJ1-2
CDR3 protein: CASGSSGGGGYTF

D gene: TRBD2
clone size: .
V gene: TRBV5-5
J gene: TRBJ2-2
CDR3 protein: CASSRRKLAVVDTGELFF

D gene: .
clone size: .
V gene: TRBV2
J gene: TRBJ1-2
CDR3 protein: CASSVTEFYGYTF

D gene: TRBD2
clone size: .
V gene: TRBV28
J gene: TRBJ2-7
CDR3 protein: CASRTNKGGPWYEQYF